This TCR beta chain was identified in a study of blood T cells in healthy people across ages. Notes on the study in general: A roughly linear age-dependent decrease characterized TCR beta diversity per million T cells.

This CDR3 spans 14 amino acids. V dropped 0 bases and J dropped 6 bases, with 8 bases sitting between them. Germline lookup yields CDR1 LGHNA and CDR2 YSLEER. Of note for this clonotype: Its target is unknown.

About 9.6 milliliters of peripheral blood were drawn from each donor into EDTA-treated tubes. A second PCR of 7 to 11 cycles used a sample-barcoded 5' primer and a J-beta primer mix. TCRdb recomputed calls from the 5' RACE reads with MiXCR, one row per CDR3 protein. In the table there are 1.5 million to 2 million distinct CDR3 sequences, 40% to 55% of which are singletons. The sequence derives from a woman in her thirties or forties in good health. The sample was blood. This chain uses TRBV4-3 with TRBJ2-2; D is undetermined. As DNA, the CDR3 is TGCGCCAGCAGCCAAGATTTGCGTCCCGGGGAGCTGTTTTTT. Amino acid sequence: CASSQDLRPGELFF.